This TCR beta chain is drawn from a study of blood T cell repertoires in COVID-19. Study-wide background: Spain, Italy and the United States supplied samples that represented acute and convalescent COVID-19. From T cells, B-cell-depleted T cells, or PBMCs came the material, which was cDNA or gDNA.

In the original workflow: It was from reference gene primer amplification that nucleated cell counts were estimated. Only in-frame clones appear in the TCRdb table, and some are missing; sequencing was by immunoSEQ multiplex PCR. D and trimming come from the DNA, and the V and J calls and clone size come from that table. The profile shows under 200,000 clones, approximately 86% of them singletons. The TCR sequence derives from a man between 60 and 70 years old with COVID-19, enrolled during active disease. Sequencing was carried out using peripheral blood.

Here the CDR3 reads CASSAPVGQAVSYEQYF. The CDR3, as DNA: TGTGCCAGCAGCGCTCCCGTCGGACAGGCAGTTTCCTACGAGCAGTACTTC. The chain employs TRBV11-2 and TRBJ2-7, with 7 bases that match TRBD1. Germline V CDR1 and CDR2: SGHAT, FQNNGV. CDR3 length equals 17 residues. Trimming at V came to 5 bases and at J to 1 base, leaving 14 bases not matched to a gene.